This T cell receptor (beta chain) was recovered during a study of blood T cell repertoires in COVID-19. Study summary: The origin of the acute and convalescent COVID-19 samples was the United States, Italy and Spain.

The assay was immunoSEQ multiplex PCR, and TCRdb's table has in-frame clones only and misses some. The sample shows about 370,000 clones, roughly nine tenths of them seen only once. Recovery among Cohort 3 donors was established by two negative PCRs, clearance, or symptom resolution. V dropped 1 base and J dropped 7; count of bases not matched to a gene: 6. There are 15 residues in the CDR3. Germline CDR1 and CDR2: SEHNR and FQNEAQ (reference sequence). The chain links TRBV7-9 to TRBJ2-2; 7 bases fit TRBD2. This clonotype originated in a man aged 18 to 35 who had recovered from COVID-19. Sequencing used PBMCs or T cells enriched from blood (not recorded which). CDR3 sequence reads: CASSLGRESNGELFF. DNA of the CDR3: TGTGCCAGCAGCTTAGGGCGGGAGAGCAACGGGGAGCTGTTTTTT. The whole variable domain, remainder taken from reference TRBV7-9 and TRBJ2-2, is DTGVSQNPRHKITKRGQNVTFRCDPISEHNRLYWYRQTLGQGPEFLTYFQNEAQLEKSRLLSDRFSAERPKGSFSTLEIQRTEQGDSAMYLCASSLGRESNGELFFGEGSRLTVL.